This T cell receptor beta chain came from a study of blood T cells in healthy people across ages. Study-wide findings and caveats: Diversity estimated from one million T cells was considered an underestimate. Per million T cells, the diversity of TCR beta decreased roughly linearly as age advanced.

Trimming removed 1 base from V and 6 bases from J, with 21 bases in between. The CDR3 has 17 residues. Germline-derived CDR1 and CDR2 are SGHTA and FQGNSA. Primers used in a second PCR of about 6 to 11 cycles were a sample-barcoded 5' primer and a J-beta primer mix. Sequencing yielded, for each sample, at least 3 million paired-end reads carrying CDR3. TCRdb re-called the 5' RACE reads through MiXCR, storing one row per CDR3 protein. This sample has roughly 730,000 distinct CDR3 sequences; roughly 56% occur once, and the top ten carry around 24%. With regard to this clonotype: Its target is not known.

The chain carries TRBV7-2 and TRBJ1-2, with D perhaps TRBD1 (5 bases). The sequencing sample was made of blood. The receptor comes from a man aged 40-55 years in good health. As DNA, the CDR3 is TGTGCCAGCAGCTTAGTTTTCGGTGCCAGGGTTAGAAATGGCTACACCTTC. Encoded protein: CASSLVFGARVRNGYTF.